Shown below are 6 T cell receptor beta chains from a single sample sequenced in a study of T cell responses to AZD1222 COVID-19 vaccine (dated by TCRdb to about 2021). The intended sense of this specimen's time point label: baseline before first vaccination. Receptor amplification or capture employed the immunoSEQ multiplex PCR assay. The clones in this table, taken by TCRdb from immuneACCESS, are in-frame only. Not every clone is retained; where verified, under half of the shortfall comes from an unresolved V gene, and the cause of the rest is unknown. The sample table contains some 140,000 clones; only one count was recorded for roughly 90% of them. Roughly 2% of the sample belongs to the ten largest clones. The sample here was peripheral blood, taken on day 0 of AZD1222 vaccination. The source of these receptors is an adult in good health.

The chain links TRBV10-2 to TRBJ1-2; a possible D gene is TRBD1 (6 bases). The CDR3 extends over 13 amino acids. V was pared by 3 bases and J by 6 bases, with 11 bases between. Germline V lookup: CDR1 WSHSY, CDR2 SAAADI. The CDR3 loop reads CASSERAGDGYTF. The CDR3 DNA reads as TGCGCCAGCAGTGAAAGGGCAGGGGATGGCTACACCTTC.

As DNA, the CDR3 is TGTGCCAGCAGCTTGGAGCCTCTGAACACTGAAGCTTTCTTT. This codes for CASSLEPLNTEAFF. The chain combines TRBV5-4 with TRBJ1-1, with no clear D. Looked up from germline, CDR1 is SGHNT and CDR2 is YYREEE (reference sequence). The CDR3 is made up of 14 amino acids. Trimming took 0 bases from V and 0 from J, leaving 6 bases between them. Using reference TRBV5-4 and TRBJ1-1 for the parts outside the CDR3, the full variable domain is ETGVTQSPTHLIKTRGQQVTLRCSSQSGHNTVSWYQQALGQGPQFIFQYYREEENGRGNFPPRFSGLQFPNYSSELNVNALELDDSALYLCASSLEPLNTEAFFGQGTRLTVV.

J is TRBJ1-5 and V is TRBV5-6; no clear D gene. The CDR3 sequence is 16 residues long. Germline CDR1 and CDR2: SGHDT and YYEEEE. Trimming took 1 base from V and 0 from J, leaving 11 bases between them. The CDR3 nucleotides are TGTGCCAGCAGCTTGAAAGGCAGATATAGCAATCAGCCCCAGCATTTT. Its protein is CASSLKGRYSNQPQHF.

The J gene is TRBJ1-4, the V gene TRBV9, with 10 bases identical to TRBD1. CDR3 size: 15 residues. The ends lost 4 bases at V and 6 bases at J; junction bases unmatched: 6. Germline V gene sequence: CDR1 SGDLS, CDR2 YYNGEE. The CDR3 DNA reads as TGTGCCAGCAGCCCCCATGGGACAGGGGATGAAAAACTGTTTTTT. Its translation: CASSPHGTGDEKLFF.

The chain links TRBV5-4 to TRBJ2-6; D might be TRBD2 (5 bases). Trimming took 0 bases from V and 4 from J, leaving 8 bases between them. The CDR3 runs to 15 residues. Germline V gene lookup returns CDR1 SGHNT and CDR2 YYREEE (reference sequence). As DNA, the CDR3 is TGTGCCAGCAGCTTGGAGGTAGCGGGGGCCAACGTCCTGACTTTC. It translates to CASSLEVAGANVLTF.

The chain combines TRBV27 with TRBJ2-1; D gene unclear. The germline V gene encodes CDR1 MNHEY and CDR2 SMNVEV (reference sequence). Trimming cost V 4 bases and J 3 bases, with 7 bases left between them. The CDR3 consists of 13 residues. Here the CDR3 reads CASSSRNYNEQFF. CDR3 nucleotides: TGTGCCAGCAGTTCCCGGAACTACAATGAGCAGTTCTTC.